This T cell receptor beta chain was captured in a study of T cells in Graves' hyperthyroidism and ophthalmopathy. Uncontrolled infection, other autoimmune disease, pregnancy or lactation excluded patients. The PBMCs studied were ones that came from 10 ml fresh peripheral blood. The source material, RNA transcripts, was used to amplify TCR beta CDR3 regions. The primer set for the first-round RT-PCR of the TCR CDR3 was HTBI. TCRdb called the multiplex PCR reads again in MiXCR, with one record for every CDR3 protein. Of under 350,000 distinct CDR3 sequences in the sample, about an eighth were seen once. Ten or more counts support this clonotype. The germline V gene has CDR1 SEHNR and CDR2 FQNEAQ (reference sequence). The CDR3 runs to 15 residues. V was pared by 5 bases and J by 4 bases, with 16 bases between.

The gene calls are TRBV7-9 and TRBJ2-3; the D gene is possibly TRBD2 (5 bases). The sequencing sample was made of blood. This clonotype was obtained from a woman younger than 45 with Graves' hyperthyroidism that later progressed to Graves' ophthalmopathy. CDR3 amino acids: CASSQGSTRADTQYF. Here the CDR3 DNA reads TGTGCCAGCAGCCAAGGTTCTACGAGGGCAGATACGCAGTATTTT.